This T cell receptor (beta chain) was captured in a study of blood T cell repertoires in COVID-19. Looking at the study overall: Samples of COVID-19 (acute and convalescent) were obtained from the United States, Italy and Spain. Sources were T cells, B-cell-depleted T cells, or PBMCs; the material itself was cDNA or gDNA.

In the original processing: For nucleated cells, counts were estimated from reference gene primer amplification. Using immunoSEQ multiplex PCR, the repertoire was profiled, and TCRdb retains in-frame clones only, with some absent. The D gene and trimming were derived from the DNA, and the V and J assignments and clone size from that table. The table records fewer than 30,000 clones, approximately 85% of them present only once. CDR3 size: 14 residues. Trimming removed 2 bases at V and 5 bases at J, with 12 bases between. Germline V gene lookup returns CDR1 MNHEY and CDR2 SMNVEV (reference sequence). Material: peripheral blood. This receptor was identified in a human donor in a cohort sampled during active COVID-19. V and J are TRBV27 and TRBJ1-2; D is unclear. CDR3 loop: CASSLVASGYGYTF. The CDR3 DNA is TGTGCCAGCAGTTTAGTGGCCTCCGGGTATGGCTACACCTTC.